Below, 29 T cell receptor beta chains from the same sample are listed, as sequenced in a study of T cells in localized non-small cell lung cancer (dated by TCRdb to 2018 to 2020). The library was obtained by the immunoSEQ multiplex PCR assay. The table comes from immuneACCESS by way of TCRdb, which keeps in-frame sequences with V and J called. Part of the clones is missing from these tables; in studies checked, under half for an unresolved V gene and the rest for unknown reasons. Within this sample are 25,000 to 35,000 clones, with 80% to 90% of them counted one time only. Approximately 10% of the sample goes to the ten largest clones. The specimen was peripheral blood, collected before any cancer treatment. These receptors all come from a woman aged 40-69 years with stage I lung adenocarcinoma.

The V call is TRBV9, the J call TRBJ2-1, with D possibly TRBD2 on 5 matching bases. There are 14 residues in the CDR3. Germline assignment: CDR1 SGDLS and CDR2 YYNGEE. Trimming took off 1 base at V and 6 bases at J, with 11 bases between the two ends. The CDR3 loop reads CASSVISSANEQFF. The CDR3 DNA is TGTGCCAGCAGCGTAATAAGTAGCGCCAATGAGCAGTTCTTC.

The chain carries TRBV11-2 and TRBJ2-1, with D maybe TRBD2 (6 bases). The germline gives CDR1 SGHAT, CDR2 FQNNGV. The CDR3 totals 16 residues. Trimming removed 1 base from V and 2 bases from J, with 12 bases in between. CDR3 coding DNA: TGTGCCAGCAGCTTAGGAGCGGGCGCCGCCTACAATGAGCAGTTCTTC. This sequence encodes CASSLGAGAAYNEQFF.

The chain has TRBV7-2 and TRBJ2-7; the match to TRBD2 covers 12 bases. V gave up 5 bases and J gave up 7 bases; unmatched junction bases: 6. The CDR3 runs 14 residues. CDR1 is SGHTA and CDR2 is FQGNSA in the germline V gene. Written as DNA, the CDR3 is TGTGCCAGCAGCCAACTAGCGGGGGGTTCGGAGCAGTACTTC. Residues: CASSQLAGGSEQYF.

The chain is built from TRBV5-5 and TRBJ1-4; perhaps TRBD1 as D (5 bases). This CDR3 comprises 15 residues. V was clipped by 4 bases and J by 5 bases, with 15 bases between them. Germline V CDR1 and CDR2: SGHKS, YYEKEE (reference sequence). CDR3 residues: CASSPRRTQNEKLFF. CDR3 in DNA: TGTGCCAGCAGCCCCCGTCGGACACAGAATGAAAAACTGTTTTTT.

V gene TRBV28 combines with J gene TRBJ2-7; 12 bases are a match to TRBD2. With 7 bases clipped from V and 4 bases from J, the junction kept 11 bases outside the gene matches. Germline V CDR1 and CDR2: MDHEN, SYDVKM. The CDR3 runs to 16 residues. CDR3 sequence reads: CASIPGSSGRDYEQYF. As DNA, the CDR3 is TGTGCCAGCATCCCTGGGTCTAGCGGGAGGGATTACGAGCAGTACTTC.

The genes are TRBV28 and TRBJ2-7, with D perhaps being TRBD1 or TRBD2 (5 bases each). The CDR3 spans 13 residues. Deletions cut 6 bases from V and 5 bases from J, with 14 bases between. The germline gives CDR1 MDHEN, CDR2 SYDVKM. This CDR3 reads CASSPGSYHEQYF. The CDR3 nucleotides read TGTGCCAGCAGCCCAGGGAGTTACCACGAGCAGTACTTC.

This chain connects TRBV7-3 to TRBJ2-1; 10 bases are a match to TRBD2. The CDR3 loop spans 15 amino acids. V trimming: 5 bases; J trimming: 4 bases; junction bases outside the gene matches: 5. Germline CDR1 and CDR2: SGHTA and FQGTGA. CDR3 sequence: CASSPRTSGYNEQFF. As DNA, the CDR3 is TGTGCCAGCAGCCCTAGGACTAGCGGATACAATGAGCAGTTCTTC.

This clone was observed a single time. This chain joins TRBV30 and TRBJ2-7, with 9 bases identical to TRBD2. The V and J ends lost 8 bases and 0 bases, in that order; junction bases with no gene match: 5. In germline, CDR1 is GTSNPN, CDR2 SVGIG (reference sequence). The CDR3 runs 13 residues. CDR3 bases: TGTGCCGGCCTACTAGCGGGCTCCTACGAGCAGTACTTC. This codes for CAGLLAGSYEQYF. The variable domain in full, completed from reference TRBV30 and TRBJ2-7, reads SQTIHQWPATLVQPVGSPLSLECTVEGTSNPNLYWYRQAAGRGLQLLFYSVGIGQISSEVPQNLSASRPQDRQFILSSKKLLLSDSGFYLCAGLLAGSYEQYFGPGTRLTVT.

The J gene is TRBJ1-2, the V gene TRBV4-1, with a weak D call TRBD1 (6 bases). Per the germline V gene, CDR1 is MGHRA and CDR2 is YSYEKL. The CDR3 extends over 15 amino acids. The V end was cut by 3 bases, the J end by 5 bases, with 16 bases between. Written as DNA, the CDR3 is TGCGCCAGCAGCCAGGCACAGGGCGTCTCTTATGGCTACACCTTC. This sequence encodes CASSQAQGVSYGYTF.

This chain uses TRBV2 with TRBJ2-7; D perhaps matches TRBD1 (5 bases). Germline CDR1 reads SNHLY; CDR2 reads FYNNEI. The ends were cut back, 3 bases at V and 4 bases at J, with 10 bases in the middle. This CDR3 is built from 13 residues. The CDR3 spells CASSDRVVYEQYF. CDR3 DNA: TGTGCCAGCAGTGACAGGGTGGTGTACGAGCAGTACTTC.

The chain couples TRBV9 to TRBJ1-4; no clear D. The CDR3 contains 15 residues. Germline values: CDR1 SGDLS, CDR2 YYNGEE. The V end was cut by 5 bases, the J end by 3 bases, with 14 bases between. The chain's CDR3 is CASSLNIGSNEKLFF. In DNA form, the CDR3 reads TGTGCCAGCAGTCTAAACATAGGATCTAATGAAAAACTGTTTTTT.

This clone occurred once. The chain is built from TRBV4-3 and TRBJ2-5, with D unclear. CDR3 length equals 15 residues. Germline CDR1 LGHNA, CDR2 YSLEER. V was clipped by 0 bases and J by 2 bases, with 10 bases between them. CDR3 sequence reads: CASSQDPSYQETQYF. As DNA, the CDR3 is TGCGCCAGCAGCCAAGACCCCAGCTATCAAGAGACCCAGTACTTC.

This chain joins TRBV28 and TRBJ1-2, with D perhaps matching TRBD1 (5 bases). Per germline, CDR1 MDHEN and CDR2 SYDVKM. The CDR3 runs to 14 residues. V was shortened by 4 bases and J by 4 bases, with 13 bases between the two germline ends. CDR3 region: CASSSSEGIYGYTF. The CDR3 coding sequence is TGTGCCAGCAGTTCTAGTGAGGGGATCTATGGCTACACCTTC.

This chain links TRBV29-1 with TRBJ2-7, with 7 bases fitting TRBD1. There are 19 residues in the CDR3. Germline V gives CDR1 SQVTM, CDR2 ANQGSEA. Losses at the gene ends were 2 bases for V and 3 bases for J; bases not matched to a gene: 22. The CDR3 sequence: CSVELLSGQHSTGLYEQYF. The CDR3 bases are TGCAGCGTTGAACTCCTATCGGGACAGCATTCTACCGGACTCTACGAGCAGTACTTC.

The gene calls are TRBV4-2 and TRBJ1-3; D perhaps matches TRBD1 (5 bases). Germline CDR1 LGHNA, CDR2 YNFKEQ. The CDR3 has 15 amino acids. The V and J ends lost 6 bases and 0 bases respectively, with 12 bases between them. The CDR3 DNA is TGTGCCAGCAGGCGGGACGGATCCTCTGGAAACACCATATATTTT. This gives the protein CASRRDGSSGNTIYF.

The chain has TRBV2 and TRBJ2-1; 12 positions agree with TRBD2. Losses at the gene ends were 8 bases for V and 8 bases for J; bases not matched to a gene: 4. Germline lookup yields CDR1 SNHLY and CDR2 FYNNEI. This CDR3 is built from 13 residues. CDR3 DNA: TGTGCCAGCGGGCTAGCGGGAGGGTATGAGCAGTTCTTC. Translated: CASGLAGGYEQFF. Filled out from reference TRBV2 and TRBJ2-1, the complete variable domain reads EPEVTQTPSHQVTQMGQEVILRCVPISNHLYFYWYRQILGQKVEFLVSFYNNEISEKSEIFDDQFSVERPDGSNFTLKIRSTKLEDSAMYFCASGLAGGYEQFFGPGTRLTVL.

The J gene is TRBJ1-4, the V gene TRBV4-3, with a tentative D call TRBD1 (6 bases). CDR3 length: 14 amino acids. Germline CDR1 and CDR2: LGHNA and YSLEER. V dropped 0 bases and J dropped 6 bases, with 8 bases sitting between them. The CDR3 region has the DNA TGCGCCAGCAGCCAAGATCGGACAGATGAAAAACTGTTTTTT. This translates into CASSQDRTDEKLFF.

The rearrangement uses TRBV7-2 and TRBJ2-3; tentative D call: TRBD1 (6 bases). Trimming took 5 bases from V and 0 from J, leaving 15 bases between them. The length of the CDR3 is 16 residues. Germline-derived CDR1 and CDR2 are SGHTA and FQGNSA. The CDR3 DNA sequence: TGTGCCAGCAGCCGCCGTAGACAGGATAGCACAGATACGCAGTATTTT. Residues: CASSRRRQDSTDTQYF. Full variable domain (remainder filled in from reference TRBV7-2 and TRBJ2-3): GAGVSQSPSNKVTEKGKDVELRCDPISGHTALYWYRQSLGQGLEFLIYFQGNSAPDKSGLPSDRFSAERTGGSVSTLTIQRTQQEDSAVYLCASSRRRQDSTDTQYFGPGTRLTVL.

The chain has TRBV6-5 and TRBJ1-2; D is perhaps TRBD1 (6 bases). The CDR3 is 15 residues long. Germline V gene sequence: CDR1 MNHEY, CDR2 SVGAGI. Trimming removed 2 bases from V and 5 bases from J, with 15 bases in between. The CDR3 loop is CASSYAGQQTYGYTF. The CDR3 DNA sequence: TGTGCCAGCAGTTACGCAGGACAGCAGACTTATGGCTACACCTTC.

The genes are TRBV7-2 and TRBJ2-3, with D possibly matching TRBD1 (6 bases). CDR3 length equals 15 residues. The V gene lost 5 bases and the J gene lost 2 bases, with 14 bases spanning the gap. Germline lookup yields CDR1 SGHTA and CDR2 FQGNSA. The CDR3 nucleotides read TGTGCCAGCAGCCCAGGACAGAGAACCACAGATACGCAGTATTTT. Its protein is CASSPGQRTTDTQYF. The variable domain in full, completed from reference TRBV7-2 and TRBJ2-3, reads GAGVSQSPSNKVTEKGKDVELRCDPISGHTALYWYRQSLGQGLEFLIYFQGNSAPDKSGLPSDRFSAERTGGSVSTLTIQRTQQEDSAVYLCASSPGQRTTDTQYFGPGTRLTVL.

This sequence joins TRBV6-1 and TRBJ2-5; TRBD1 aligns across 10 bases. The assigned J gene may be wrong: the sequence end matches TRBJ2-7 better. The CDR3 consists of 15 residues. Germline values: CDR1 MNHNS, CDR2 SASEGT. Here the CDR3 reads CASRDRGMNPYEQYF. CDR3 bases: TGTGCCAGCAGGGACAGGGGGATGAATCCCTACGAGCAGTACTTC.

The rearrangement uses TRBV19 and TRBJ1-4, with D perhaps matching TRBD1 (5 bases). V was cut by 4 bases and J by 5 bases, with 14 bases left in between. The CDR3 spans 15 residues. The V gene's germline CDR1 is LNHDA and CDR2 SQIVND (reference sequence). CDR3 residues: CASSRAQTANEKLFF. Written as DNA, the CDR3 is TGTGCCAGTAGTAGGGCCCAGACAGCGAATGAAAAACTGTTTTTT.

This clone was recorded only once. This chain connects TRBV4-2 to TRBJ2-1; 9 positions agree with TRBD1. Per germline, CDR1 LGHNA and CDR2 YNFKEQ. The CDR3 extends over 16 amino acids. V was clipped by 3 bases and J by 0 bases; unmatched bases: 3. The CDR3 DNA reads as TGTGCCAGCAGCCATGAACAGGGGGCCTCCTACAATGAGCAGTTCTTC. This encodes CASSHEQGASYNEQFF.

As regards this clone: The sample contains more than one DNA sequence encoding this CDR3. V usage is TRBV7-2 and J usage is TRBJ2-3, with D perhaps matching TRBD1 or TRBD2 (6 bases each). Trimming pared 0 bases from V and 6 bases from J, leaving 13 bases between. This CDR3 contains 15 residues. In germline, CDR1 is SGHTA, CDR2 FQGNSA. The CDR3 spells CASSLAGGPGDTQYF. In nucleotides, the CDR3 is TGTGCCAGCAGCTTAGCCGGGGGCCCGGGGGATACGCAGTATTTT.

A word on this clone: One end of the junction varies from germline; a read error may be responsible. The chain couples TRBV7-7 to TRBJ1-1, with D maybe TRBD1 (5 bases). The germline gives CDR1 SSHAT, CDR2 FNYEAQ (reference sequence). The CDR3 spans 13 residues. The CDR3 region has the DNA TGTGCTAGCAGCTTGACAGAGAACACTGAAGCTTTCTTT. This codes for CASSLTENTEAFF.

V gene TRBV7-9 combines with J gene TRBJ1-1; D is unclear. Germline V lookup: CDR1 SEHNR, CDR2 FQNEAQ (reference sequence). The CDR3 spans 12 residues. The V gene lost 1 base and the J gene lost 5 bases, with 5 bases spanning the gap. The CDR3, as DNA: TGTGCCAGCAGCTTAGTCGCAACTGAAGCTTTCTTT. Residues: CASSLVATEAFF.

The genes are TRBV30 and TRBJ2-1; D is undetermined. Between the trimmed V and J ends, which lost 7 bases and 0 bases, there was a span of 13 bases. The germline gives CDR1 GTSNPN, CDR2 SVGIG (reference sequence). This CDR3 spans 14 amino acids. The chain's CDR3 is CASVLGSSYNEQFF. The CDR3 DNA reads TGTGCCTCCGTTCTGGGGTCCTCCTACAATGAGCAGTTCTTC.

This chain uses TRBV7-3 with TRBJ2-5, with D unclear. The length of the CDR3 is 14 residues. Trimming shortened V by 5 bases and J by 4 bases, and 14 bases separated the two germline ends. The germline gives CDR1 SGHTA, CDR2 FQGTGA. CDR3 DNA sequence: TGTGCCAGCAGCGAAGTGGTCTATCTAGAGACCCAGTACTTC. Its protein is CASSEVVYLETQYF.

The V gene is TRBV4-3, the J gene TRBJ1-1; weak D call: TRBD1 (6 bases). This CDR3 contains 14 residues. The V end was cut by 1 base, the J end by 3 bases, with 9 bases between. The germline CDR1 and CDR2 sequences are LGHNA and YSLEER. The CDR3 protein is CASSQGRGDTEAFF. CDR3 in DNA: TGCGCCAGCAGCCAAGGCAGGGGAGACACTGAAGCTTTCTTT.